The clone carrying this T cell receptor beta chain has a handful of counts. This entry is derived from a study of glioma-infiltrating T cells. From germline, CDR1 is LGHDT and CDR2 YNNKEL (reference sequence). The germline V and J ends were trimmed by 3 bases and 4 bases, with 15 bases remaining between them. This CDR3 spans 15 amino acids. The iRepertoire nested amplicon-rescue multiplex PCR amplified TCR alpha and beta CDR3s from RNA. One-step reverse transcription and amplification started from approximately 100-400 ng of tissue mRNA or PBMC total RNA. TCRdb analysed the multiplex PCR reads with MiXCR anew, one entry per CDR3 protein. The sample yields roughly 200,000 distinct CDR3 sequences, around 45% seen once.

The sequence was collected from a human donor with low-grade glioma or glioblastoma, undergoing nonglioma brain surgery, or in good health (not recorded which). The chain recombines TRBV3-1 with TRBJ2-5; D tentatively reads TRBD1 or TRBD2 (5 bases each). The sample was glioma tissue, nonneoplastic brain tissue, or PBMCs (not recorded which). The CDR3 bases are TGTGCCAGCAGCCACCGGGGCCCAAGGGCAGAGACCCAGTACTTC. Amino acid sequence: CASSHRGPRAETQYF.